The clone carrying this TCR beta chain was seen repeatedly, ten times or more. Its antigen is not identified. Authors of the study amplified TCR beta CDR3 regions from RNA transcripts. The study used the HTBI primer set for a first-round RT-PCR of the TCR CDR3. One entry per CDR3 protein results from TCRdb running MiXCR on the multiplex PCR reads. The sample lists 270,000 or so distinct CDR3 sequences; nearly 15% were seen once. The diagnostic basis comprised clinical symptoms, serum thyroxine and TRAb, thyroid ultrasound and orbital computed tomography. The PBMCs were sourced from fresh peripheral blood (about 9.7 ml). This CDR3 region has 16 residues. V shed 5 bases and J 2 bases; nucleotides not matched to a gene: 11. This entry belongs to a study of T cells in Graves' hyperthyroidism and ophthalmopathy. Across the whole study: The initial diagnosis was the point when peripheral blood was collected, ahead of any treatment. Study conclusions and caveats: Most clonotypes expanded in thyroid above 0.001 were likewise present in blood.

The rearrangement uses TRBV12-3 or TRBV12-4 and TRBJ1-2; 7 bases agree with TRBD1. Sequencing input: blood. The receptor comes from a woman aged 50 to 65 with Graves' hyperthyroidism that later progressed to Graves' ophthalmopathy. Written as DNA, the CDR3 is TGTGCCAGCAGTCCCCTCCTCGGACAGGCCAACTATGGCTACACCTTC. Translation gives CASSPLLGQANYGYTF.